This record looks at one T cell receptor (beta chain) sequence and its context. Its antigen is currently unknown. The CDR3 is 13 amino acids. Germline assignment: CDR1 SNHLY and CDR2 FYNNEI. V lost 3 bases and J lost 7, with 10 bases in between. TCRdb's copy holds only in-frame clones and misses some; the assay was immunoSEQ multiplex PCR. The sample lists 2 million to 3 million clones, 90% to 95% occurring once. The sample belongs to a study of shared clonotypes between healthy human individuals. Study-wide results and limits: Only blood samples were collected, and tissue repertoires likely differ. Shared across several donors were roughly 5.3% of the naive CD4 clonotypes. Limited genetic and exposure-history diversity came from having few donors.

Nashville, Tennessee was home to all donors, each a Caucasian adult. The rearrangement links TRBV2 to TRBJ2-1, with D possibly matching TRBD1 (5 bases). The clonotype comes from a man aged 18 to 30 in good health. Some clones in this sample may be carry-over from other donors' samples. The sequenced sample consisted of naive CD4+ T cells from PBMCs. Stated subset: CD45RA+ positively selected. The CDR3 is CASSDERGNEQFF. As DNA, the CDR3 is TGTGCCAGCAGTGATGAAAGGGGTAATGAGCAGTTCTTC.